The rows below give T cell receptor beta chains drawn from one sample of a study of cytomegalovirus exposure and HLA in healthy donors. Libraries were prepared by immunoSEQ multiplex PCR; TCRdb keeps only in-frame clonotypes and omits some of them. The data contain about 200,000 clones, about 75% of them seen just once; the ten biggest clones take up 1.5% to 2%. Sample: PBMCs. The source of these receptors is a man younger than 35 in good health and CMV-seronegative. CDR3s include the opening cysteine and the closing phenylalanine or tryptophan. Rows give clone size only sometimes, using once, few, many, or a class for an expanded clone.

>TRBJ2-7|-|TRBV5-6
CASSLSSGHKIYEQYF
>TRBJ2-7|-|TRBV9
CASSAGWGAYEQYF
>TRBJ2-7|-|TRBV6-5
CASSYGGRTYEQYF
>TRBJ2-5|-|TRBV5-1
CASSFRVDETQYF
>TRBJ1-2|few|TRBV18
CASSPPGQDNYGYTF
>TRBJ2-4|-|TRBV7-2
CASSLVGLGAKNIQYF
>TRBJ2-1|-|TRBV10-2
CASRLSYNEQFF
>TRBJ1-2|-|TRBV27
CASSFRAGGGYTF
>TRBJ2-7|-|TRBV29-1
CSVEDRGLSVYEQYF
>TRBJ2-4|-|TRBV2
CASSEAPSGEGRIQYF
>TRBJ2-2|-|TRBV7-9
CASSLAGSNTGELFF
>TRBJ2-7|-|TRBV30
CAWRYGQGQAQYF
>TRBJ2-2|-|TRBV5-1
CASQSEIRSTGELFF
>TRBJ1-1|few|TRBV13
CASSLRTNTEAFF
>TRBJ2-1|few|TRBV28
CASLREPPHNEQFF
>TRBJ2-1|once|TRBV2
CASTGQGIYNEQFF
>TRBJ2-7|-|TRBV29-1
CSVGAGYEQYF
>TRBJ1-5|once|TRBV7-8
CASSPWEHPNQPQHF
>TRBJ2-1|-|TRBV4-2
CASSQDYFRTSGSNEQFF
>TRBJ2-3|-|TRBV7-9
CASSLRETGPDTQYF
>TRBJ2-1|once|TRBV19
CASSPLAGGRSYNEQFF
>TRBJ2-1|-|TRBV6-4
CASSDQAGRNEQFF
>TRBJ2-2|-|TRBV7-8
CASSPDPGTSPNTGELFF
>TRBJ2-5|-|TRBV7-8
CASSLPRRERKETQYF
>TRBJ2-7|-|TRBV11-2
CASTLGVGQGAYEQYF
>TRBJ1-4|-|TRBV7-2
CASSLAPRGIGTNEKLFF
>TRBJ1-5|-|TRBV30
CAWSVWRTGGPSNQPQHF
>TRBJ2-1|-|TRBV18
CASSLIATEQFF
>TRBJ1-3|-|TRBV7-3
CASSAGAGNTIYF
>TRBJ2-1|-|TRBV7-3
CASSQEGLAGGEQFF
>TRBJ1-5|-|TRBV2
CASSASQGSNQPQHF
>TRBJ1-1|few|TRBV4-1
CASSHWTGATNTEAFF
>TRBJ2-3|-|TRBV28
CASSTSGKSTDTQYF
>TRBJ2-7|-|TRBV5-8
CASSLNGGPYEQYF
>TRBJ2-1|-|TRBV6-1
CASSPTSGVNNEQFF
>TRBJ2-1|-|TRBV27
CASSPGTSGSSSYNEQFF
>TRBJ1-3|-|TRBV6-5
CASRERWSSGNTIYF
>TRBJ2-7|-|TRBV19
CASSWGQSPHEQYF
>TRBJ2-5|-|TRBV28
CASSGGLTKTQYF
>TRBJ2-7|-|TRBV5-1
CASSSTGPYEQYF
>TRBJ1-6|-|TRBV6-4
CASSPGGGDSPLHF
>TRBJ2-7|-|TRBV10-3
CAIRDRTGSSYEQYF
>TRBJ2-2|-|TRBV11-2
CASSQQGTAGELFF
>TRBJ1-1|-|TRBV27
CASSLGGPDTEAFF
>TRBJ2-5|-|TRBV5-1
CASNQDKGLQETQYF
>TRBJ2-7|-|TRBV25-1
CASSGLYEQYF
>TRBJ1-5|-|TRBV7-2
CASSLVQGINQPQHF
>TRBJ2-3|-|TRBV4-3
CASSQERGHSESTDTQYF
>TRBJ2-7|-|TRBV6-1
CASRRQGDSYEQYF
>TRBJ2-7|few|TRBV6-1
CASRTGGYEQYF
>TRBJ2-5|once|TRBV18
CASSPPKETQYF
>TRBJ1-6|-|TRBV9
CASSPRAGGSNSPLHF
>TRBJ1-1|-|TRBV11-2
CASSLGRGRAEAFF